The clone carrying this T cell receptor (beta chain) has a handful of counts. The data are from a study of blood T cell repertoires in COVID-19. Some clones are missing from TCRdb's copy, which holds only in-frame ones; the method was immunoSEQ multiplex PCR. Seen here are roughly 40,000 clones, around 83% observed once, and the top ten hold over 45%. Material: peripheral blood. The receptor was derived from a man between 70 and 80 years old with acute or convalescent COVID-19.

The CDR3 loop reads CASSLSRQGNQPQHF. In nucleotides, the CDR3 is TGTGCCAGCAGCCTGTCGAGACAGGGGAATCAGCCCCAGCATTTT. The rearrangement uses TRBV5-6 and TRBJ1-5; 8 nucleotides match TRBD1. Trimming took 4 bases from V and 4 from J; bases not matched to a gene: 7. Germline V CDR1 and CDR2: SGHDT, YYEEEE. This CDR3 has 15 residues. The full variable domain, its missing parts supplied by reference TRBV5-6 and TRBJ1-5, is DAGVTQSPTHLIKTRGQQVTLRCSPKSGHDTVSWYQQALGQGPQFIFQYYEEEERQRGNFPDRFSGHQFPNYSSELNVNALLLGDSALYLCASSLSRQGNQPQHFGDGTRLSIL.